This entry lists 5 T cell receptor delta chains sequenced from one sample in a study of Vδ1+ human thymocytes. General study findings and limits: Thymic TRG and TRD repertoires appeared highly polyclonal.

Extracted RNA was reverse transcribed into cDNA. CDR3 amplicons came from multiplex PCR with pooled V-gene forward and constant-region reverse primers. TCRdb re-called the multiplex PCR reads with CATT. The sample has roughly 76,000 delta-chain clones, approximately 30% seen once. These receptors' antigens are unknown. The sample consisted of Vdelta1+ gamma-delta thymocytes from the thymus. The subset: FACS-sorted CD3+ TCRalphabeta- TCRVdelta1+ TCRVdelta2- thymocytes. These receptors were collected from a boy younger than two who had congenital heart surgery.

This clone has just a few counts. The rearrangement joins TRDV1 to TRDJ1, with 11 bases matching TRDD3. This CDR3 has 18 amino acids. Germline CDR1 and CDR2: TSWWSYY and QGS. The trim removed 4 bases at V and 0 bases at J, leaving 10 bases unmatched. CDR3 protein: CALGVLGDTWPYTDKLIF. The CDR3 nucleotides are TGTGCTCTTGGGGTCCTGGGGGATACCTGGCCTTACACCGATAAACTCATCTTT.

This clone has more than one count but fewer than ten. The chain couples TRDV1 to TRDJ1; tentative D call: TRDD3 (6 bases). The CDR3 length is 19 residues. V lost 1 base and J 0 bases, leaving 21 bases between the germline ends. Germline-derived CDR1 and CDR2 are TSWWSYY and QGS. The CDR3: CALGEQLSLQGIYTDKLIF. DNA for the CDR3: TGTGCTCTTGGGGAACAACTGTCTCTACAGGGGATCTACACCGATAAACTCATCTTT.

This clone was seen a handful of times. This sample also contains other DNA sequences that code for the same CDR3. V is TRDV1 and J is TRDJ1; 13 bases fit TRDD3. The CDR3 runs 18 residues. Germline trimming cut 7 bases from V and 2 bases from J; bases unmatched to any gene: 13. Per the germline V gene, CDR1 is TSWWSYY and CDR2 is QGS. In DNA, the CDR3 is TGTGCTCTTGAGGTATTACTGGGGGATACGCGTAGAACCGATAAACTCATCTTT. Translation: CALEVLLGDTRRTDKLIF.

The rearrangement links TRDV1 to TRDJ1, with 9 positions matching TRDD3. With V trimmed by 0 bases and J by 0 bases, 11 bases remained unmatched. The CDR3 has 19 residues. CDR1 and CDR2 (germline): TSWWSYY, QGS. The CDR3 sequence is CALGELFPPLGDYTDKLIF. As DNA, the CDR3 is TGTGCTCTTGGGGAACTTTTCCCACCGCTGGGGGATTACACCGATAAACTCATCTTT.

With regard to this clone: Other DNA sequences in this sample translate to the same CDR3. The chain combines TRDV1 with TRDJ1; possible D gene TRDD3, 5 bases. Germline-derived CDR1 and CDR2 are TSWWSYY and QGS. Trimming pared 1 base from V and 3 bases from J, leaving 18 bases between. The CDR3 is made up of 17 amino acids. Here the CDR3 reads CALGEPFGGMVADKLIF. DNA of the CDR3: TGTGCTCTTGGGGAACCCTTTGGTGGGATGGTGGCCGATAAACTCATCTTT.